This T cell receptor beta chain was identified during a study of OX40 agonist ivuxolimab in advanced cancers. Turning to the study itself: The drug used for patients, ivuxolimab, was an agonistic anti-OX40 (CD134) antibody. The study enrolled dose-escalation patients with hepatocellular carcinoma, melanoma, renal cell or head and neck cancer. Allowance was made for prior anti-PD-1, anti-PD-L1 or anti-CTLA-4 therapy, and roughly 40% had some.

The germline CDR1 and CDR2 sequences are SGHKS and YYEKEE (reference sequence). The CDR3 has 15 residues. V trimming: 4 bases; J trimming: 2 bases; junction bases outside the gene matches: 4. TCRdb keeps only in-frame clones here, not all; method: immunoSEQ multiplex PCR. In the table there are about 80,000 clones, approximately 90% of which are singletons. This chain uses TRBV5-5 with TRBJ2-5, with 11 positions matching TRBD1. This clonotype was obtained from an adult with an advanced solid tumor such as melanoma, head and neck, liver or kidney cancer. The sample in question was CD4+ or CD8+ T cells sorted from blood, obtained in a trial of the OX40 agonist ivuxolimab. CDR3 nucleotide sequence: TGTGCCAGCAGCCCCGGGACAGGGGGTCAAGAGACCCAGTACTTC. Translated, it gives CASSPGTGGQETQYF.